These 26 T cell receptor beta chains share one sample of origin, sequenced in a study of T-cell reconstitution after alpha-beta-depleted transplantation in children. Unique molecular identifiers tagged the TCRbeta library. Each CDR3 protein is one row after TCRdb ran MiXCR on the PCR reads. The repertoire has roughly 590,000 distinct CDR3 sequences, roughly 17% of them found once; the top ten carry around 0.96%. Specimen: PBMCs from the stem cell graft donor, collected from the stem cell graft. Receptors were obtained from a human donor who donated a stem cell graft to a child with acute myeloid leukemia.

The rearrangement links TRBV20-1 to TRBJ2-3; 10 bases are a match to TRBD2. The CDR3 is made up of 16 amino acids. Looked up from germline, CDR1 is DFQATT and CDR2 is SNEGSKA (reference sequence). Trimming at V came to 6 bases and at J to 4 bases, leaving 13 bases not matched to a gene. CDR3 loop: CSAPGMASGGADTQYF. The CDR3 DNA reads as TGCAGTGCCCCCGGAATGGCTAGCGGGGGAGCAGATACGCAGTATTTT.

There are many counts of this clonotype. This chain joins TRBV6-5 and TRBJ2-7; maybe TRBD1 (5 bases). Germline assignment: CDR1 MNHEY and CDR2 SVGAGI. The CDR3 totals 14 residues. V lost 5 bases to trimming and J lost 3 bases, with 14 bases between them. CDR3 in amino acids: CASSGHPESYEQYF. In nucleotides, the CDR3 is TGTGCCAGCAGTGGACACCCCGAGAGCTACGAGCAGTACTTC.

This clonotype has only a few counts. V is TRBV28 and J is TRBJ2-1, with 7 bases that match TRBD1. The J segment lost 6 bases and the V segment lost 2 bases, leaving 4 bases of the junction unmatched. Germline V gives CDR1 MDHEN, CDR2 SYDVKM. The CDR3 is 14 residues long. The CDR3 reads CASSLQGVVNEQFF. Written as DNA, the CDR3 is TGTGCCAGCAGTTTACAGGGGGTGGTCAATGAGCAGTTCTTC.

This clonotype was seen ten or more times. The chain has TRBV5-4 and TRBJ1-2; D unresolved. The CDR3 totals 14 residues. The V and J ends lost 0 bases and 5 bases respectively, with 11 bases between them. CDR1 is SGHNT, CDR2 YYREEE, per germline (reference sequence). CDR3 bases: TGTGCCAGCAGCTTGGTGGGGTCGGAGTATGGCTACACCTTC. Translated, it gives CASSLVGSEYGYTF.

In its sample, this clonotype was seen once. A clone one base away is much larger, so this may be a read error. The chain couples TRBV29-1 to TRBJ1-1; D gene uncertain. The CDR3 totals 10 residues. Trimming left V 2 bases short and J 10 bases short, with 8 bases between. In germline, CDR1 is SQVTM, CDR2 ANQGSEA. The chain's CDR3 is CSVERWPAFF. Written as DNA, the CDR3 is TGCAGCGTTGAAAGATGGCCAGCTTTCTTT.

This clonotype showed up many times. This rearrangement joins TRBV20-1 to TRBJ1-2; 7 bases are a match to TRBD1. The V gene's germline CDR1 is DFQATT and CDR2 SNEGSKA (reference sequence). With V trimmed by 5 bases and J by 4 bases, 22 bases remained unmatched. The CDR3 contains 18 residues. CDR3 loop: CSAVLRSRDSIPSYGYTF. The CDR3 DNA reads TGCAGTGCTGTCCTGCGGTCCCGGGACAGCATTCCATCCTATGGCTACACCTTC.

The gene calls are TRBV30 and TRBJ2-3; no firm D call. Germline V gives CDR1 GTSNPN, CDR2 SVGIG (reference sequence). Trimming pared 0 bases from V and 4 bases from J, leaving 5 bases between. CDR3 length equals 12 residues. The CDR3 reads CAWSVPPDTQYF. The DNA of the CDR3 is TGTGCCTGGAGTGTACCCCCAGATACGCAGTATTTT. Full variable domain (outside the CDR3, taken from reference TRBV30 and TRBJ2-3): SQTIHQWPATLVQPVGSPLSLECTVEGTSNPNLYWYRQAAGRGLQLLFYSVGIGQISSEVPQNLSASRPQDRQFILSSKKLLLSDSGFYLCAWSVPPDTQYFGPGTRLTVL.

CDR3: CASSSKDRGFSYEQYV. CDR3 bases: TGTGCCAGCAGCTCAAAGGACAGGGGGTTCTCCTACGAGCAGTACGTC. The chain joins TRBV3-1 to TRBJ2-7; 10 bases fit TRBD1. This CDR3 region has 16 residues. Losses at the gene ends were 5 bases for V and 0 bases for J; bases not matched to a gene: 7. Germline CDR1 LGHDT, CDR2 YNNKEL (reference sequence).

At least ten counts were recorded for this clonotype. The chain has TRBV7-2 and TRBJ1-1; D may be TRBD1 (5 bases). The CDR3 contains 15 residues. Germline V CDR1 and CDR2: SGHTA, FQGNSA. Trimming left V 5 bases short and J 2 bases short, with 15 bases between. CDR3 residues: CASSPSGRANTEAFF. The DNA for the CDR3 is TGTGCCAGCAGCCCCTCAGGCAGGGCAAACACTGAAGCTTTCTTT.

In DNA form, the CDR3 reads TGTGCCTGGAGTAGTGAAACTAGCGGGGGCGAGCAGTTCTTC. As protein: CAWSSETSGGEQFF. The rearrangement joins TRBV30 to TRBJ2-1; TRBD2 aligns across 11 bases. Germline V CDR1 and CDR2: GTSNPN, SVGIG (reference sequence). V lost 2 bases to trimming and J lost 10 bases; unmatched junction nucleotides: 7. The CDR3 is 14 residues long.

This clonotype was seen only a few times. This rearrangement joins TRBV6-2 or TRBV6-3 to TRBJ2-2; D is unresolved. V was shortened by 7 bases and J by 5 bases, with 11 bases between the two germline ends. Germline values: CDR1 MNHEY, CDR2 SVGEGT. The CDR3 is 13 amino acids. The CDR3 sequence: CASTHRTTGELFF. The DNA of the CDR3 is TGTGCCAGCACCCACCGGACGACCGGGGAGCTGTTTTTT.

The CDR3 nucleotides read TGTGCCAGCAGCTTATCAGGGCAGGAGCCCCAGCATTTT. Encoded protein: CASSLSGQEPQHF. The V call is TRBV7-9, the J call TRBJ1-5; D perhaps matches TRBD1 (5 bases). Germline CDR1 and CDR2: SEHNR and FQNEAQ (reference sequence). CDR3 length: 13 residues. V lost 2 bases, J lost 8 bases, and 10 bases lay in between.

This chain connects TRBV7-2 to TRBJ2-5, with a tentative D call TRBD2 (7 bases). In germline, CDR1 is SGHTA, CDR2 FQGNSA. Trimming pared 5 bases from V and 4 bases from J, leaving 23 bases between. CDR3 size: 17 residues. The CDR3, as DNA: TGTGCCAGCAGCCGACGTAATCGGGACCGGGGGGCAGAGACCCAGTACTTC. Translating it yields CASSRRNRDRGAETQYF.

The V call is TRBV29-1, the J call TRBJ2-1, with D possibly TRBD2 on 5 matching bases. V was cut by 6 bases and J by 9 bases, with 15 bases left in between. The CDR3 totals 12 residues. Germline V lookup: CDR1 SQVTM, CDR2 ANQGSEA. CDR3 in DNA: TGCAGCGTCGCCCGGGGTACTACTGAGCAGTTCTTC. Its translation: CSVARGTTEQFF.

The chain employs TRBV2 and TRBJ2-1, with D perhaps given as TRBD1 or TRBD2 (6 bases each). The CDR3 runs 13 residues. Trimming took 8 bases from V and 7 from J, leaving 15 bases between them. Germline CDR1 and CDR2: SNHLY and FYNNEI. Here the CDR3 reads CASYPRGGNEQFF. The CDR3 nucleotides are TGTGCCAGCTATCCCAGGGGAGGTAATGAGCAGTTCTTC. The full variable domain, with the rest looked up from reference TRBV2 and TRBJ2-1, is EPEVTQTPSHQVTQMGQEVILRCVPISNHLYFYWYRQILGQKVEFLVSFYNNEISEKSEIFDDQFSVERPDGSNFTLKIRSTKLEDSAMYFCASYPRGGNEQFFGPGTRLTVL.

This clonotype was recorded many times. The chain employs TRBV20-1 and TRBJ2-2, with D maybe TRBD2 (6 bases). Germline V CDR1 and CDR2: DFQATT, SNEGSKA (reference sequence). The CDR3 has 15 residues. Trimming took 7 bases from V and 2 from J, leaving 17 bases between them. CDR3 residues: CSVLEGGTNTGELFF. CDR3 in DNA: TGCAGTGTGTTGGAGGGCGGGACCAACACCGGGGAGCTGTTTTTT.

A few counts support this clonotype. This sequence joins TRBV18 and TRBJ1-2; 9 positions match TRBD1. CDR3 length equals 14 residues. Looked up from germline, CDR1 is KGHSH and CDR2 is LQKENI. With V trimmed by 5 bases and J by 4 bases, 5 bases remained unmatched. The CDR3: CASSSGQGSYGYTF. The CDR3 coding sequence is TGTGCCAGCTCATCGGGACAGGGCAGCTATGGCTACACCTTC. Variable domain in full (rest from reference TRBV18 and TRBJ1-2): NAGVMQNPRHLVRRRGQEARLRCSPMKGHSHVYWYRQLPEEGLKFMVYLQKENIIDESGMPKERFSAEFPKEGPSILRIQQVVRGDSAAYFCASSSGQGSYGYTFGSGTRLTVV.

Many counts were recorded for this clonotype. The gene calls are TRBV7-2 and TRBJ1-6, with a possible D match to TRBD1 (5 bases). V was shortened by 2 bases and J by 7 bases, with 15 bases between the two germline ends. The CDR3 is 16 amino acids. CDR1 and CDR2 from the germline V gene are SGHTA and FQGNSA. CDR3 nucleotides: TGTGCCAGCAGCTTAAATGGGGGAGGGGAGAATTCACCCCTCCACTTT. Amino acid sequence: CASSLNGGGENSPLHF.

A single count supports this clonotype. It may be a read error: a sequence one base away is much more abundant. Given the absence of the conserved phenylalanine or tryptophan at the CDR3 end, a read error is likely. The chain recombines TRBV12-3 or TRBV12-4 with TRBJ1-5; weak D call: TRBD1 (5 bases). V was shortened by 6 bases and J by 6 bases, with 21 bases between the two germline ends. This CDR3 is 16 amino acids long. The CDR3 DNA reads TGTGCCAGCAGGATCGGGGGTCCGCAGGGCGTTCAGCCCCAGCATTCT. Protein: CASRIGGPQGVQPQHS.

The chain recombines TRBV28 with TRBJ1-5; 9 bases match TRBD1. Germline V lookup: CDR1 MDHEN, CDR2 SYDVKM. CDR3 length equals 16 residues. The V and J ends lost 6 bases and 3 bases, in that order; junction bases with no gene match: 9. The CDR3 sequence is CASSPIGTGTNQPQHF. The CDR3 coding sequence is TGTGCCAGCAGCCCAATCGGGACAGGGACCAATCAGCCCCAGCATTTT. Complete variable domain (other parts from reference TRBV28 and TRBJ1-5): DVKVTQSSRYLVKRTGEKVFLECVQDMDHENMFWYRQDPGLGLRLIYFSYDVKMKEKGDIPEGYSVSREKKERFSLILESASTNQTSMYLCASSPIGTGTNQPQHFGDGTRLSIL.

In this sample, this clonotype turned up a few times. This chain's CDR3 is CASSLGAGGPTYEQYF. CDR3 nucleotide sequence: TGTGCCAGCAGCTTAGGAGCGGGGGGGCCTACCTACGAGCAGTACTTC. The chain links TRBV7-2 to TRBJ2-7; 10 bases fit TRBD2. CDR1 is SGHTA, CDR2 FQGNSA, per germline. V gave up 1 base and J gave up 2 bases; unmatched junction bases: 5. CDR3 length equals 16 residues.

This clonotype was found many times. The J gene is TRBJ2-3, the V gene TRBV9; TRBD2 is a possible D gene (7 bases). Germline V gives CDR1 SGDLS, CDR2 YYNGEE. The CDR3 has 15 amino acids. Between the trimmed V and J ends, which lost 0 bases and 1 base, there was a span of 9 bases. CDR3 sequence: CASSVGGGRTDTQYF. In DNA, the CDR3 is TGTGCCAGCAGCGTAGGGGGGGGCCGCACAGATACGCAGTATTTT.

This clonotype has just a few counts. CDR3 region: CASCPGLGQETQYF. DNA for the CDR3: TGTGCCAGCTGCCCGGGACTGGGACAAGAGACCCAGTACTTC. The chain has TRBV5-6 and TRBJ2-5; a possible D gene is TRBD2 (6 bases). CDR1 is SGHDT and CDR2 is YYEEEE in the germline V gene. The V gene lost 7 bases and the J gene lost 2 bases, with 15 bases spanning the gap. CDR3 size: 14 residues.

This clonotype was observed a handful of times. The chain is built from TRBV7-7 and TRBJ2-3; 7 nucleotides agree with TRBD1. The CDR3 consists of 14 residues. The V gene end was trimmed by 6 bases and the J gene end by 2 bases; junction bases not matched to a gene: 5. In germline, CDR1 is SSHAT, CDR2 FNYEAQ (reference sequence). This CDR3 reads CASSRGPLTDTQYF. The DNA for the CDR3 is TGTGCCAGCAGTAGGGGGCCCCTCACAGATACGCAGTATTTT.

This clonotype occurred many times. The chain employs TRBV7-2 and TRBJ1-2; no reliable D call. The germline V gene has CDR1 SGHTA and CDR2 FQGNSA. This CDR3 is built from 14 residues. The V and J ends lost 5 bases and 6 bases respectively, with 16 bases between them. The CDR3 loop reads CASSPRGLSDGYTF. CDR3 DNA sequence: TGTGCCAGCAGCCCACGAGGACTGAGCGATGGCTACACCTTC.

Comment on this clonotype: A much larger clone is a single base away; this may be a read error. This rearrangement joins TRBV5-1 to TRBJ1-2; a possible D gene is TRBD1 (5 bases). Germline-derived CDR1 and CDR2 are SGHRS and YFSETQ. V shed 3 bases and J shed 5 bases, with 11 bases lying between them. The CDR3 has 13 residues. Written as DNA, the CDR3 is TGCGCCAGCAGCTGGGAGGGGAGGTATGGCTACACCTTC. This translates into CASSWEGRYGYTF.